This T cell receptor beta chain was recovered during a study of blood T cells in healthy people across ages. This clonotype was seen more than once but under ten times. The antigen remains unidentified. CDR3 size: 18 residues. CDR1 and CDR2 from the germline V gene are DFQATT and SNEGSKA (reference sequence). V lost 6 bases and J lost 2; bases outside the gene matches: 10. Study conclusions and caveats: Per million T cells, TCR beta diversity dropped about linearly as age rose.

Combining a sample-barcoded 5' primer with a J-beta primer mix, a second PCR ran for 7 to 11 cycles. Each cDNA molecule was tagged by a template-switch adaptor that had 12 random nucleotides. Every individual sample yielded 2.5 million or more paired-end reads (each containing CDR3). TCRdb analysed the 5' RACE reads with MiXCR anew, one entry per CDR3 protein. Among roughly 680,000 distinct CDR3 sequences listed, more than 20% were seen once. The genes are TRBV20-1 and TRBJ2-4; TRBD2 matches 16 bases. The sample taken for sequencing was blood. This receptor was obtained from a man aged 65 to 79 in good health. The CDR3 DNA is TGCAGTGCCAAAGGGACTAGCGGGAGGGCGATATCCAAAAACATTCAGTACTTC. Encoded protein: CSAKGTSGRAISKNIQYF.